This TCR beta chain was sequenced during a study of type 1 and type 2 diabetes patients. Study information: Donors were type 1 diabetes, type 2 diabetes, or nondiabetic controls. A total of 18,976,912 paired-end reads came from the whole study.

The PCR template was genomic DNA. The TCR beta CDR3 region was amplified using 30 forward and 13 reverse primers. TCRdb re-called the multiplex PCR reads with MiXCR, one entry per CDR3 protein. The sample shows some 250,000 distinct CDR3 sequences, around 47% of them seen only once. The length of the CDR3 is 13 residues. The V gene's germline CDR1 is SGHVS and CDR2 FNYEAQ. V lost 6 bases, J lost 2 bases, and 9 bases lay in between. About 10 milliliters of peripheral blood were drawn from each donor. This sequence joins TRBV7-6 and TRBJ2-3; no definite D call. Sequencing was performed on peripheral blood mononuclear cells (PBMCs). The origin of this receptor is a man between 18 and 35 years old with type 2 diabetes. The chain's CDR3 is CASSSTYTDTQYF. In nucleotides, the CDR3 is TGTGCCAGCAGTTCTACCTACACAGATACGCAGTATTTT.